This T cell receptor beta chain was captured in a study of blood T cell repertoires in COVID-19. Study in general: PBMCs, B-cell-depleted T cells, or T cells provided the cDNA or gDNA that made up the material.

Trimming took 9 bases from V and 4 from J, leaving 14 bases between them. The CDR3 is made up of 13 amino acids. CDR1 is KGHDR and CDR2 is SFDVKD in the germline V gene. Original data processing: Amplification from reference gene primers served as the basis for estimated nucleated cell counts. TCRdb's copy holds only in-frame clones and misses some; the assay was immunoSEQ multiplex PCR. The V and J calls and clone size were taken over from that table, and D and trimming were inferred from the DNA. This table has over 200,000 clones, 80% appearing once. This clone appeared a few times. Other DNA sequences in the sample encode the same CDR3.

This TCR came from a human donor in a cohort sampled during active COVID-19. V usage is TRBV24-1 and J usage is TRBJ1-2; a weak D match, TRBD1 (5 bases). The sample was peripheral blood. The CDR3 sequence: CATSETGGYGYTF. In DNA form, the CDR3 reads TGTGCCACCTCTGAGACGGGGGGCTATGGCTACACCTTC.